The entry below gives a single TCR beta chain sequence along with its context. The record originates from a study of blood T cell repertoires in COVID-19. Study information: COVID-19 samples collected from the United States, Italy and Spain covered acute and convalescent phases. Sample material is recorded as cDNA or gDNA derived from T cells, B-cell-depleted T cells, or PBMCs.

V was cut by 1 base and J by 2 bases, with 9 bases left in between. The CDR3 is 15 amino acids. Germline CDR1 reads SNHLY; CDR2 reads FYNNEI. In the original workflow: Reference gene primer amplification gave estimated nucleated cell counts. Only in-frame clones appear in the TCRdb table, and some are missing; sequencing was by immunoSEQ multiplex PCR. V, J and clone size derive from that table, while D and trimming were established from the DNA sequence. The sample records around 95,000 clones, about 89% being singletons. The sample taken for sequencing was peripheral blood. The clonotype originates from a man aged 50-59 years with active COVID-19. V and J are TRBV2 and TRBJ1-5; D not certain. Here the CDR3 reads CASSEDGFGNQPQHF. The CDR3 nucleotides read TGTGCCAGCAGTGAAGACGGGTTCGGCAATCAGCCCCAGCATTTT.